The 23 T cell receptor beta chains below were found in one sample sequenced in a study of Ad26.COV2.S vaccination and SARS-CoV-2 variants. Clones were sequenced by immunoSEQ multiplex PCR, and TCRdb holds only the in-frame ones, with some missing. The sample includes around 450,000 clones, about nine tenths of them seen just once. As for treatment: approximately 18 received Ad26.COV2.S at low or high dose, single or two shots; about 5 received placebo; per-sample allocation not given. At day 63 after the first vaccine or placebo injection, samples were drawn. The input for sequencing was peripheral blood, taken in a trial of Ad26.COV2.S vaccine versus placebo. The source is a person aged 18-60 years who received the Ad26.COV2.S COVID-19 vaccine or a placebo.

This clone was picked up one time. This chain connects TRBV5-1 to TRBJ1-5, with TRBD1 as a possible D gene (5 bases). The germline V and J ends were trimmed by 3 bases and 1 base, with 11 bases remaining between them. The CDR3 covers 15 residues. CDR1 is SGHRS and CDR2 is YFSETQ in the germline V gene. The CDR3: CASSWAGTSNQPQHF. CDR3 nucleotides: TGCGCCAGCAGCTGGGCAGGGACGAGCAATCAGCCCCAGCATTTT.

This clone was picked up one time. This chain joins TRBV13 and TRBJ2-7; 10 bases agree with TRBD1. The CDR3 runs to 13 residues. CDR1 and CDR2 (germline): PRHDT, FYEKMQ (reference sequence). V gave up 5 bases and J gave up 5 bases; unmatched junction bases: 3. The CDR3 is CASSRGTGDEQYF. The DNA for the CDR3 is TGTGCCAGCAGCCGAGGGACAGGGGACGAGCAGTACTTC. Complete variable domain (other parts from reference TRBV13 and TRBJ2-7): AAGVIQSPRHLIKEKRETATLKCYPIPRHDTVYWYQQGPGQDPQFLISFYEKMQSDKGSIPDRFSAQQFSDYHSELNMSSLELGDSALYFCASSRGTGDEQYFGPGTRLTVT.

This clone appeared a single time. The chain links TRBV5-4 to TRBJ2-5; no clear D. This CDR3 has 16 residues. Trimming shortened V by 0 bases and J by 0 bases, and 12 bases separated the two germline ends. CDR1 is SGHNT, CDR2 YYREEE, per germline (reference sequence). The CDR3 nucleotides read TGTGCCAGCAGCTTGGGTGTAAGGGCGGACCAAGAGACCCAGTACTTC. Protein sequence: CASSLGVRADQETQYF.

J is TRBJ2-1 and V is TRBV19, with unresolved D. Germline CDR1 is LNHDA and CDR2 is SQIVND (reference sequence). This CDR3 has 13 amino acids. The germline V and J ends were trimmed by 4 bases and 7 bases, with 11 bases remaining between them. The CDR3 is CASSNRVVNEQFF. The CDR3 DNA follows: TGTGCCAGTAGTAATCGGGTGGTGAATGAGCAGTTCTTC. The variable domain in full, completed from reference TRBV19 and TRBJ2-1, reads DGGITQSPKYLFRKEGQNVTLSCEQNLNHDAMYWYRQDPGQGLRLIYYSQIVNDFQKGDIAEGYSVSREKKESFPLTVTSAQKNPTAFYLCASSNRVVNEQFFGPGTRLTVL.

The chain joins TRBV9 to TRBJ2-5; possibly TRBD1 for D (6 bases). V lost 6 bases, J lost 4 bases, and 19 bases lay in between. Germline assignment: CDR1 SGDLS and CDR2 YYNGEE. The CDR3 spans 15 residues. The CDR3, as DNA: TGTGCCAGCACCCAAGGGGGTAGCGTACCAGAGACCCAGTACTTC. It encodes CASTQGGSVPETQYF.

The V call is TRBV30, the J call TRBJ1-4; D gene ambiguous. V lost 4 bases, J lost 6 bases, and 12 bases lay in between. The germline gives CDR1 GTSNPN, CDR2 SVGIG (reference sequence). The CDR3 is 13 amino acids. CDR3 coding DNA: TGTGCCTGGATGCCCCGTGGGTATGAAAAACTGTTTTTT. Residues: CAWMPRGYEKLFF. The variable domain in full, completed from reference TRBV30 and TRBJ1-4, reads SQTIHQWPATLVQPVGSPLSLECTVEGTSNPNLYWYRQAAGRGLQLLFYSVGIGQISSEVPQNLSASRPQDRQFILSSKKLLLSDSGFYLCAWMPRGYEKLFFGSGTQLSVL.

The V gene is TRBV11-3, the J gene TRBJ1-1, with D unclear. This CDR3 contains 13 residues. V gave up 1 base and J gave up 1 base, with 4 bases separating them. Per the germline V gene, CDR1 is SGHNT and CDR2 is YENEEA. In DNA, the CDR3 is TGTGCCAGCAGCTTAGTCGGGAACACTGAAGCTTTCTTT. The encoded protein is CASSLVGNTEAFF.

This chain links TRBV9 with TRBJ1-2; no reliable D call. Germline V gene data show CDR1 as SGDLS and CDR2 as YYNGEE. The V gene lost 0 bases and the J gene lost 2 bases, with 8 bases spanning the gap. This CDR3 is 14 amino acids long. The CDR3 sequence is CASSVGRHNYGYTF. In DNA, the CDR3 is TGTGCCAGCAGCGTAGGCAGGCACAACTATGGCTACACCTTC.

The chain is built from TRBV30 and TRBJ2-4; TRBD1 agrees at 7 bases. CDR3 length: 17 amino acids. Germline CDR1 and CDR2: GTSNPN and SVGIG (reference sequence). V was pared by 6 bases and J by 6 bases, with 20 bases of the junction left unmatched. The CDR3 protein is CACTPLDRSSFGNIQYF. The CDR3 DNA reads TGTGCCTGTACCCCGCTGGACAGGTCGTCTTTCGGAAACATTCAGTACTTC.

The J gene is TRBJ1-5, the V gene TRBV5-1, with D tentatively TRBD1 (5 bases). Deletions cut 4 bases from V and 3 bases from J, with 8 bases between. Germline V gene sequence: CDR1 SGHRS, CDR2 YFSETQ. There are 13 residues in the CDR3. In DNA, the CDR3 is TGCGCCAGCAGCATAGGGGTCAATCAGCCCCAGCATTTT. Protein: CASSIGVNQPQHF.

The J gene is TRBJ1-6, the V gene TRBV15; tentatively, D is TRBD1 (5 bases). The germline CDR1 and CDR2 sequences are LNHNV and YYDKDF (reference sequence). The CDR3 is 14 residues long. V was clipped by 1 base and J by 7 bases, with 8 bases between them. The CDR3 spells CATSRGPGNSPLHF. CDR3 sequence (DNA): TGTGCCACCAGCAGAGGGCCAGGGAATTCACCCCTCCACTTT.

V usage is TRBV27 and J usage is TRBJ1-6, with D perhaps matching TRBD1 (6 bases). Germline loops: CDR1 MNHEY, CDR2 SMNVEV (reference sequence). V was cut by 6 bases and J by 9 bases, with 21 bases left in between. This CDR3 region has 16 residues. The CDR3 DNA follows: TGTGCCAGCAGAGAGGGTTGGGACACCGCGTTTTCACCCCTCCACTTT. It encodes CASREGWDTAFSPLHF.

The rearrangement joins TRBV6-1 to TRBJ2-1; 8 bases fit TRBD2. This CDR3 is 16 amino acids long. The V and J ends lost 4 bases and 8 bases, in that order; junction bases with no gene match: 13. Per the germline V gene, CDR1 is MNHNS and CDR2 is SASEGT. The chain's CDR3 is CASSARTSGRPYEQFF. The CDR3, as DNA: TGTGCCAGCAGTGCTAGAACTAGCGGAAGGCCCTATGAGCAGTTCTTC.

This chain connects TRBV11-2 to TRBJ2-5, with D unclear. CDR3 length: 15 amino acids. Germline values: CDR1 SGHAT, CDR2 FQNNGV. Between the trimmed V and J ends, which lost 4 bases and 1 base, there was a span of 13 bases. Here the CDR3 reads CASSSFLGLQETQYF. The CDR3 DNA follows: TGTGCCAGCAGCTCTTTTCTAGGGCTCCAAGAGACCCAGTACTTC.

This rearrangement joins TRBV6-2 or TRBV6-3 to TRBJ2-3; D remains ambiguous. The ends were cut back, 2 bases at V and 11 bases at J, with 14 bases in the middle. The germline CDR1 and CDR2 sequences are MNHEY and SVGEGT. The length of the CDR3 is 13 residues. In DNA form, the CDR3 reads TGTGCCAGCAGTTACGGGCTCTTCGTGGGGCAGTATTTT. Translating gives CASSYGLFVGQYF.

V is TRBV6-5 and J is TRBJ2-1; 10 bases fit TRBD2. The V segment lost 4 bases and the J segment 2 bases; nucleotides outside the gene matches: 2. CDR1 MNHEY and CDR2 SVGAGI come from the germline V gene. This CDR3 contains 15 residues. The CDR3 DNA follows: TGTGCCAGCAGTTTCCTAGCGGGAGCCTACAATGAGCAGTTCTTC. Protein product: CASSFLAGAYNEQFF.

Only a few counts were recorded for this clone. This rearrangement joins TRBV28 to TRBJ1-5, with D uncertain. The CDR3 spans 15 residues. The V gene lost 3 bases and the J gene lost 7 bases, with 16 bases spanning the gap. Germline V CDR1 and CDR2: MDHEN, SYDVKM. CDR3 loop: CASSFYSGPQQPQHF. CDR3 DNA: TGTGCCAGCAGTTTTTATTCCGGTCCCCAACAGCCCCAGCATTTT.

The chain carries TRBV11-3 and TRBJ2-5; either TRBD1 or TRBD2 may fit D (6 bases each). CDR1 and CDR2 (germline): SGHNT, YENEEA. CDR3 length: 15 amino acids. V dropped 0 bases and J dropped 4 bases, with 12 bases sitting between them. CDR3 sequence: CASSLEGRGGETQYF. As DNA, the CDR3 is TGTGCCAGCAGCTTAGAAGGCAGGGGAGGAGAGACCCAGTACTTC. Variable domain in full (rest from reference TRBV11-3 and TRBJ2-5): EAGVVQSPRYKIIEKKQPVAFWCNPISGHNTLYWYLQNLGQGPELLIRYENEEAVDDSQLPKDRFSAERLKGVDSTLKIQPAELGDSAVYLCASSLEGRGGETQYFGPGTRLLVL.

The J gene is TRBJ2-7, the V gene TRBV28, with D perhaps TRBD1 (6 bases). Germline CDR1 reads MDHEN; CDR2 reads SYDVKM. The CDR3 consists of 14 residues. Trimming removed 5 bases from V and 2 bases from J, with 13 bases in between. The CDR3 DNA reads TGTGCCAGCAGTAACCGGGACACAACCTACGAGCAGTACTTC. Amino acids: CASSNRDTTYEQYF.

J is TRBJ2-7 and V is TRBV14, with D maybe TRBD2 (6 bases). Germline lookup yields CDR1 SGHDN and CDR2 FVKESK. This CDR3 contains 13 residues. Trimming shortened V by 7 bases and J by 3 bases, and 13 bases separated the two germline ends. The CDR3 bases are TGTGCCAGCAATACCGGGGGAAACTACGAGCAGTACTTC. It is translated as CASNTGGNYEQYF.

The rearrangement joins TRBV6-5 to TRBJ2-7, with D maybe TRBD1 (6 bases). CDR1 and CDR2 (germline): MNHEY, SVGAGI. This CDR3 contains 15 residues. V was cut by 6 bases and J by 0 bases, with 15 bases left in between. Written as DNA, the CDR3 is TGTGCCAGCAGAAGAGACAGGTCTCACTCCTACGAGCAGTACTTC. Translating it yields CASRRDRSHSYEQYF.

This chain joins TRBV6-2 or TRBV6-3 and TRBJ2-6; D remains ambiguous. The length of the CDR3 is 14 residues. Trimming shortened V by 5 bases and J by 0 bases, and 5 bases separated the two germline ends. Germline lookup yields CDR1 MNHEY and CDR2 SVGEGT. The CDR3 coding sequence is TGTGCCAGCAGTGACCTCTCTGGGGCCAACGTCCTGACTTTC. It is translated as CASSDLSGANVLTF.

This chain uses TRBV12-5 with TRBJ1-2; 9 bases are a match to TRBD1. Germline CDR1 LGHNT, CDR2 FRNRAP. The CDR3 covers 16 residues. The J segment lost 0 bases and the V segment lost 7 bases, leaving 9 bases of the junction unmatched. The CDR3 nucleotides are TGTGCTAGTGCTTCCGGGGGACAGGGCGCTAACTATGGCTACACCTTC. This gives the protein CASASGGQGANYGYTF.